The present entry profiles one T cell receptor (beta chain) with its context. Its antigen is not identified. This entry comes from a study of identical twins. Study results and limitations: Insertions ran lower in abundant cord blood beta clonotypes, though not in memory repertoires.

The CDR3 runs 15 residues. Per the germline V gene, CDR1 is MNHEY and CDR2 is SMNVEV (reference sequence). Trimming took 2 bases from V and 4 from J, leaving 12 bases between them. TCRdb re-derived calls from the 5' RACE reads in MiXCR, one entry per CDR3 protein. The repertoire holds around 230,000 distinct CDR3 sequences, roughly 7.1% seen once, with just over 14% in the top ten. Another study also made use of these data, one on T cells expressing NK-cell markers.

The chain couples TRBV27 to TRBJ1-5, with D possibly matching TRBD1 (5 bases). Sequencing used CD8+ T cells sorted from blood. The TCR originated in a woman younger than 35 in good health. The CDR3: CASSLGWGMNQPQHF. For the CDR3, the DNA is TGTGCCAGCAGTTTAGGGTGGGGGATGAATCAGCCCCAGCATTTT.